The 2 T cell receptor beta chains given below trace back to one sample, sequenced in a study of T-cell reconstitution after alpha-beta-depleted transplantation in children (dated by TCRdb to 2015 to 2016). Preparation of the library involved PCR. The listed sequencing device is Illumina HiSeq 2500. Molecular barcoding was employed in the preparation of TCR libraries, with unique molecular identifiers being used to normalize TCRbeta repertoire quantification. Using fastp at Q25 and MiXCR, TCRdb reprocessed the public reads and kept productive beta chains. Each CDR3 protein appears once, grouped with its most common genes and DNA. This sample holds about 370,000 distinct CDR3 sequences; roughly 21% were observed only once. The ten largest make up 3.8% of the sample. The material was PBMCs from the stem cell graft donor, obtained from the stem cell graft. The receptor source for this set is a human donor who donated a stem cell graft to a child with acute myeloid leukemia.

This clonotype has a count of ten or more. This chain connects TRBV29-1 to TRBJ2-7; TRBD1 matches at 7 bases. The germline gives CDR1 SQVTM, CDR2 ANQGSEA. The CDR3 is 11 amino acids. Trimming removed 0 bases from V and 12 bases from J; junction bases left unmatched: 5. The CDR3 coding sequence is TGCAGCGTTGAAGATCCGACAGGGTGGTACTTC. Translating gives CSVEDPTGWYF.

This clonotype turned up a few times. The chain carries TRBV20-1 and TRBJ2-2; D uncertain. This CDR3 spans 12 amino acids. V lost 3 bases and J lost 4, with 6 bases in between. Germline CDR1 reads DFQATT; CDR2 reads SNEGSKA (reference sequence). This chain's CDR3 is CSARLLTGELFF. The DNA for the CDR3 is TGCAGTGCTAGGCTGCTCACCGGGGAGCTGTTTTTT.